These 18 T cell receptor beta chains were all obtained from the same sample, sequenced in a study of shared clonotypes between healthy human individuals. Sequenced by immunoSEQ multiplex PCR; TCRdb stores in-frame clones only, minus some. This table holds around 240,000 clones, 50% to 80% found once. The sequenced material came from memory CD4+ T cells sorted from blood. The subset denotes: CD45RA-negative fraction. The receptors here all came from a man aged 30-40 years in good health.

The gene calls are TRBV7-2 and TRBJ2-7; D not resolved. CDR1 and CDR2 (germline): SGHTA, FQGNSA. The CDR3 has 14 amino acids. Deletions cut 1 base from V and 5 bases from J, with 12 bases between. CDR3 coding DNA: TGTGCCAGCAGCTTAGGTCCGGCGTGGGACGAGCAGTACTTC. Residues: CASSLGPAWDEQYF.

V usage is TRBV6-6 and J usage is TRBJ2-7; 13 positions match TRBD2. The germline V gene encodes CDR1 MNHNY and CDR2 SVGAGI (reference sequence). V shed 10 bases and J 8 bases; nucleotides not matched to a gene: 14. This CDR3 is 15 amino acids long. CDR3 bases: TGTGCCACAACTGGGACTAGCGGGACCCAAGCCCAGCAGTACTTC. Translation: CATTGTSGTQAQQYF.

V and J are TRBV2 and TRBJ2-3; 7 bases map to TRBD1. The CDR3 runs to 15 residues. The V gene's germline CDR1 is SNHLY and CDR2 FYNNEI. Losses at the gene ends were 4 bases for V and 2 bases for J; bases not matched to a gene: 6. In DNA form, the CDR3 reads TGTGCCAGCAGTGGGGGGACAGTAAACACAGATACGCAGTATTTT. Encoded protein: CASSGGTVNTDTQYF.

The chain couples TRBV6-6 to TRBJ1-2; D is ambiguous. Trimming removed 10 bases from V and 6 bases from J, with 15 bases in between. CDR1 is MNHNY and CDR2 is SVGAGI in the germline V gene (reference sequence). The CDR3 is 12 amino acids. CDR3 in DNA: TGTGCCACCCTAAAGTCGGAGCATGGCTACACCTTC. It is translated as CATLKSEHGYTF.

In its sample, this clone was seen a few times. The gene calls are TRBV30 and TRBJ2-7, with D possibly being TRBD1 or TRBD2 (5 bases each). Germline V gives CDR1 GTSNPN, CDR2 SVGIG (reference sequence). The CDR3 is made up of 13 amino acids. V lost 3 bases to trimming and J lost 3 bases, with 12 bases between them. CDR3 nucleotide sequence: TGTGCCTGGAGCAGGGACGTGGGCTACGAGCAGTACTTC. It translates to CAWSRDVGYEQYF.

This rearrangement joins TRBV6-1 to TRBJ2-4, with 8 bases aligning to TRBD2. The J segment lost 9 bases and the V segment lost 10 bases, leaving 5 bases of the junction unmatched. This CDR3 is 11 amino acids long. Germline V CDR1 and CDR2: MNHNS, SASEGT. The CDR3 DNA reads as TGTGCCACCACTAGCGGCGCCATTCAGTACTTC. Translated, it gives CATTSGAIQYF.

The chain recombines TRBV28 with TRBJ2-5; 11 bases match TRBD2. Unmatched junction bases numbered 7, after V lost 3 bases and J lost 4 bases. Looked up from germline, CDR1 is MDHEN and CDR2 is SYDVKM. The CDR3 contains 16 residues. The CDR3 spells CASSFGLAGGRETQYF. Here the CDR3 DNA reads TGTGCCAGCAGTTTCGGGCTAGCGGGAGGTCGAGAGACCCAGTACTTC.

This clone was observed a handful of times. V is TRBV15 and J is TRBJ2-6, with D uncertain. Germline V gives CDR1 LNHNV, CDR2 YYDKDF (reference sequence). There are 17 residues in the CDR3. The ends were cut back, 0 bases at V and 0 bases at J, with 9 bases in the middle. The CDR3, as DNA: TGTGCCACCAGCAGAGATTGGCTAAGCTCTGGGGCCAACGTCCTGACTTTC. Protein: CATSRDWLSSGANVLTF.

The gene calls are TRBV11-1 and TRBJ1-5; D is ambiguous. Trimming stripped 1 base from V and 1 base from J, with 8 bases between. Germline CDR1 and CDR2: SGHAT and FQDESV (reference sequence). CDR3 size: 15 residues. The CDR3 sequence is CASSLGSGSNQPQHF. CDR3 coding DNA: TGTGCCAGCAGCTTAGGTTCTGGCAGCAATCAGCCCCAGCATTTT.

The rearrangement joins TRBV29-1 to TRBJ2-6; 7 bases fit TRBD2. Germline V CDR1 and CDR2: SQVTM, ANQGSEA. The J segment lost 5 bases and the V segment lost 5 bases, leaving 15 bases of the junction unmatched. This CDR3 comprises 17 residues. The CDR3, as DNA: TGCAGCGTTCCGGGACTAAGCATACAAAGTCGGGCCAACGTCCTGACTTTC. Its protein is CSVPGLSIQSRANVLTF.

A note on this clone: The sample holds other DNA sequences that translate to the same CDR3. The rearrangement joins TRBV5-5 to TRBJ1-5; D possibly corresponds to TRBD1 (5 bases). The V gene's germline CDR1 is SGHKS and CDR2 YYEKEE (reference sequence). This CDR3 is 15 amino acids long. V was pared by 0 bases and J by 6 bases, with 13 bases between. CDR3 in amino acids: CASSLGEGGGQPQHF. As DNA, the CDR3 is TGTGCCAGCAGCTTGGGAGAGGGTGGGGGTCAGCCCCAGCATTTT. Based on the CDR3 plus reference TRBV5-5 and TRBJ1-5, the full variable domain is DAGVTQSPTHLIKTRGQQVTLRCSPISGHKSVSWYQQVLGQGPQFIFQYYEKEERGRGNFPDRFSARQFPNYSSELNVNALLLGDSALYLCASSLGEGGGQPQHFGDGTRLSIL.

This chain connects TRBV6-5 to TRBJ2-2; possibly TRBD2 for D (6 bases). Germline-derived CDR1 and CDR2 are MNHEY and SVGAGI. V lost 5 bases and J lost 3, with 13 bases in between. CDR3 length: 15 residues. The CDR3 DNA is TGTGCCAGCAGTCTTGGGACGGGGGACACCGGGGAGCTGTTTTTT. This translates into CASSLGTGDTGELFF.

The chain's CDR3 is CASSKVLAAYNEQFF. CDR3 coding DNA: TGTGCCAGTAGTAAAGTGTTAGCGGCATACAATGAGCAGTTCTTC. The chain has TRBV19 and TRBJ2-1, with TRBD2 as a possible D gene (6 bases). V was pared by 4 bases and J by 4 bases, with 14 bases between. Germline CDR1 LNHDA, CDR2 SQIVND (reference sequence). The CDR3 runs 15 residues.

The chain couples TRBV27 to TRBJ2-2; a weak D match, TRBD2 (6 bases). Germline lookup yields CDR1 MNHEY and CDR2 SMNVEV (reference sequence). Trimming took off 5 bases at V and 3 bases at J, with 13 bases between the two ends. The CDR3 totals 15 residues. CDR3 sequence: CASSRLAPDTGELFF. CDR3 DNA sequence: TGTGCCAGCAGTCGCCTAGCGCCCGACACCGGGGAGCTGTTTTTT.

The chain is built from TRBV5-1 and TRBJ1-1, with D tentatively TRBD1 (5 bases). CDR1 SGHRS and CDR2 YFSETQ come from the germline V gene. The CDR3 is made up of 16 amino acids. The V and J ends lost 4 bases and 6 bases respectively, with 22 bases between them. CDR3: CASSHGTGPNFSEAFF. The CDR3 nucleotides are TGCGCCAGCAGCCATGGTACGGGGCCGAACTTCTCTGAAGCTTTCTTT.

This clone was seen more than once but under ten times. The chain carries TRBV2 and TRBJ2-7; D is perhaps TRBD1 or TRBD2 (5 bases each). Trimming took off 8 bases at V and 8 bases at J, with 13 bases between the two ends. The CDR3 loop spans 11 amino acids. In germline, CDR1 is SNHLY, CDR2 FYNNEI. CDR3 amino acids: CASPRGAKQYF. CDR3 DNA sequence: TGTGCCAGCCCCCGAGGGGCTAAGCAGTACTTC.

This clone came up once. The chain carries TRBV16 and TRBJ1-2; D unclear. Germline values: CDR1 KGHSY, CDR2 FQNENV. Trimming stripped 5 bases from V and 4 bases from J, with 17 bases between. The CDR3 is made up of 15 amino acids. CDR3 sequence: CASSWLRRKTYGYTF. CDR3 DNA: TGTGCCAGCAGCTGGCTGCGTAGAAAGACCTATGGCTACACCTTC.

The chain employs TRBV6-1 and TRBJ1-1; D gene uncertain. The V gene lost 1 base and the J gene lost 1 base, with 10 bases spanning the gap. CDR3 length: 15 residues. Germline-derived CDR1 and CDR2 are MNHNS and SASEGT. The chain's CDR3 is CASSEVLGRNTEAFF. CDR3 DNA: TGTGCCAGCAGTGAAGTTCTGGGTAGGAACACTGAAGCTTTCTTT.